Shown below are 18 T cell receptor beta chains from a single sample sequenced in a study of CXCR3-negative and CXCR3-positive naive CD8 T cells. Libraries of TRB cDNA were made by 5' RACE and carried UMIs. For each CDR3 protein, TCRdb gives one entry from its re-call of the 5' RACE reads, without DNA. Across fewer than 80,000 distinct CDR3 sequences, the top ten clones capture around 4% of the sample. The sequencing input was naive CXCR3- CD8+ T cells from blood. Regarding subset: CD45RO-CCR7+CD27+CD95- naive CD8+ T cells lacking CXCR3 (TNR3-). The receptors derive from a human donor in good health. Some clones in this sample may be carry-over from other donors' samples.

V is TRBV6-2 or TRBV6-3 and J is TRBJ2-7; with no DNA, the TCRdb D assignment of TRBD1 cannot be verified. Per the germline V gene, CDR1 is MNHEY and CDR2 is SVGEGT. This CDR3 has 15 amino acids. This CDR3 is CASSSLQGARNEQYF.

J is TRBJ2-1 and V is TRBV5-1; the D call from TCRdb, TRBD2, cannot be confirmed without DNA. This CDR3 region has 14 residues. The germline gives CDR1 SGHRS, CDR2 YFSETQ. The CDR3 spells CASTRADRGDEQFF.

V usage is TRBV29-1 and J usage is TRBJ2-5; TCRdb indicates TRBD2, and absent DNA this call remains unverified. CDR1 and CDR2 (germline): SQVTM, ANQGSEA. The CDR3 consists of 16 residues. CDR3 sequence reads: CSVEDRSHPDQETQYF.

The chain carries TRBV9 and TRBJ2-7; the TRBD1 assignment by TCRdb is unverifiable without DNA. Germline V gives CDR1 SGDLS, CDR2 YYNGEE. The CDR3 loop spans 14 amino acids. The CDR3 here is CASSVGGSTYEQYF.

The chain employs TRBV29-1 and TRBJ2-7; the TCRdb D gene call, TRBD2, has no DNA to confirm it. Per germline, CDR1 SQVTM and CDR2 ANQGSEA. There are 13 residues in the CDR3. CDR3 residues: CSVGTSGSYEQYF.

The chain carries TRBV29-1 and TRBJ2-1; TCRdb's D call, TRBD1, is unchecked because there is no DNA. Germline V gives CDR1 SQVTM, CDR2 ANQGSEA. CDR3 length: 15 residues. The chain's CDR3 is CSASPGQGSYNEQFF.

The V call is TRBV6-5, the J call TRBJ1-1; TCRdb's D call of TRBD1 is untestable without DNA. Germline V gene lookup returns CDR1 MNHEY and CDR2 SVGAGI. This CDR3 is 14 amino acids long. The CDR3 here is CASSLQGVDTEAFF.

The chain uses TRBV19 and TRBJ1-1. Germline V gene lookup returns CDR1 LNHDA and CDR2 SQIVND (reference sequence). The CDR3 is 13 residues long. CDR3 protein: CASNLDRNTEAFF.

This sequence joins TRBV5-1 and TRBJ1-2. Germline V gene data show CDR1 as SGHRS and CDR2 as YFSETQ. The CDR3 contains 18 residues. The CDR3 here is CASSLEASSERGGYGYTF.

V and J are TRBV19 and TRBJ2-1; TCRdb indicates TRBD1, and absent DNA this call remains unverified. This CDR3 has 17 residues. In germline, CDR1 is LNHDA, CDR2 SQIVND (reference sequence). The CDR3 sequence: CASSIISNRVFYNEQFF.

The V gene is TRBV7-8, the J gene TRBJ2-7; TCRdb's D call, TRBD2, is unchecked because there is no DNA. Germline lookup yields CDR1 SGHVS and CDR2 FQNEAQ. CDR3 length equals 14 residues. The CDR3 sequence: CASSLIAGGVEQYF.

This chain joins TRBV7-9 and TRBJ2-7; TCRdb calls TRBD1, which cannot be checked without DNA. The CDR3 loop spans 14 amino acids. Germline V lookup: CDR1 SEHNR, CDR2 FQNEAQ (reference sequence). The CDR3 spells CASSWGQGGYEQYF. Using reference TRBV7-9 and TRBJ2-7 for the parts outside the CDR3, the full variable domain is DTGVSQNPRHKITKRGQNVTFRCDPISEHNRLYWYRQTLGQGPEFLTYFQNEAQLEKSRLLSDRFSAERPKGSFSTLEIQRTEQGDSAMYLCASSWGQGGYEQYFGPGTRLTVT.

The chain carries TRBV28 and TRBJ2-5. Germline V gene data show CDR1 as MDHEN and CDR2 as SYDVKM. The length of the CDR3 is 13 residues. The CDR3: CASRLESPETQYF.

V usage is TRBV29-1 and J usage is TRBJ2-7; TCRdb calls TRBD1, which cannot be checked without DNA. Per the germline V gene, CDR1 is SQVTM and CDR2 is ANQGSEA. The CDR3 has 15 residues. The CDR3 loop is CSVDTGTGAFYEQYF.

The chain combines TRBV2 with TRBJ2-7. CDR3 length: 15 residues. CDR1 and CDR2 from the germline V gene are SNHLY and FYNNEI. The CDR3 loop reads CASRRPTRSGYEQYF.

J is TRBJ2-1 and V is TRBV28; TCRdb returns TRBD1, unconfirmable since there is no DNA. The CDR3 covers 15 residues. The germline CDR1 and CDR2 sequences are MDHEN and SYDVKM. The CDR3 region is CASSKQGGIYNEQFF.

The chain uses TRBV14 and TRBJ2-7; the D gene TCRdb calls, TRBD2, cannot be checked with no DNA. Germline loops: CDR1 SGHDN, CDR2 FVKESK. The CDR3 runs 15 residues. CDR3 sequence reads: CASSHLAGGAYEQYF.

This rearrangement joins TRBV6-2 or TRBV6-3 to TRBJ2-7. This CDR3 contains 11 residues. Germline values: CDR1 MNHEY, CDR2 SVGEGT. The CDR3 reads CASSSSMEQYF.